The entry that follows covers one TCR beta chain sequence. This clone was seen a handful of times. The clone's antigen remains unknown. Base qualities are not recorded, but no much larger clone differs from it by a single base. This entry belongs to a study of beta chain features in type 1 diabetes (dated by TCRdb to between 2018 and 2020). At the level of the whole study: Mean age, gender distribution, total cell number and subset yield were not different between patients and healthy donors. A total of roughly 100 million sorted cells were examined across all samples, and RNA yield correlated strongly with the number of cells per subset. In the study, recently diagnosed type 1 diabetes patients and matched healthy donors were compared on the TCRB repertoires of their sorted circulating CD4+ T cell subsets. Whereas all 28 donors provided naive and central memory subsets, regulatory and stem cell-like memory subsets were isolated from just 8 patients and about 8 healthy donors. Here is what the overall study found, with its caveats: Because small numbers of individuals were included in the HLA sub-analyses, any influence of HLA type on TCRB rearrangement was left unresolved. Because cDNA was sequenced instead of genomic DNA, activated cells with high expression could be over-represented, although the groups did not differ in activation or CD3 levels. Fewer insertions and more nucleotide deletions at VDJ recombination sites were observed in patients with type 1 diabetes, implying thymic rearrangement abnormalities. Naive, central memory and regulatory TCRB repertoires appeared more similar among patients than among healthy donors. A moderate but significant shortening of TCRB CDR3 length was observed in type 1 diabetes patients in all four CD4+ subsets. Shorter templates might be favored by PCR, yet because patient and control samples were amplified and corrected together, any such skew would affect both groups equally.

V is pruned by 3 bases and J by 5 bases, leaving 6 bases of the junction without a gene match. Inclusive of the bounding cysteine and phenylalanine, the CDR3 is 15 residues long. Here the CDR3 DNA is all that survives: 45 bases in frame from base 1. CDR1 is given as MGHDK and CDR2 as SYGVNS, both from the germline V gene. The entire amount of isolated RNA was reverse transcribed using the High Capacity cDNA Reverse Transcription Kit, so the sequenced TCRB transcripts were expressed ones. Naive, central memory and regulatory T cell samples underwent deep immunoSEQ sequencing, averaging approximately 3.5 million total reads per sample. Sorted cells were lysed in RLT buffer and RNA was extracted with DNase-treated RNeasy Micro or Mini kits, depending on cell number. Each cell subset was processed on its own to prevent cross-contamination, while patient and healthy donor samples were processed together. The immunoSEQ multiplex PCR was used to amplify TCRB sequences from cDNA, generating 87-bp fragments that spanned the CDR3 region. Sequencing of the amplicons was performed on the Illumina HiSeq platform. The published analysis was carried out like this. PCR bias was corrected computationally using synthetic template baselines, and reads within Hamming distance 2 were collapsed, with unmergeable singletons discarded. Reads were aligned against IMGT so that V, D and J genes, CDR3 length and insertions or deletions at six rearrangement sites could be assigned. Within each subset, clonotype counts were normalized to sorted cell number, after which true diversity and Gini coefficients were computed with the tcR R package. The overlap coefficient, calculated on TCRB nucleotide sequences, was used to quantify repertoire sharing. As a proxy for the pre-selection repertoire, out-of-frame TCRB sequences from naive cells were analyzed. Drawn from immuneACCESS, this table holds only the in-frame rearrangements with V and J called that TCRdb kept. Clones are partly lost; checked studies trace under half to an unresolved V gene and leave the rest unexplained. That table supplies the V and J calls and clone size; D and trimming were determined from the DNA. This sample holds about 620,000 clones; about 16% were observed only once. The ten largest clones take up roughly 0.098% of the sample.

From each donor, a single peripheral blood sample of around 0.12 L on average was drawn into heparinised tubes. Naive, central memory, regulatory and stem cell-like memory CD4+ T cells were sorted on a BD FACSAria II using a panel including CD45RO, CCR7, CD25, CD127, CD95 and CD27. Purity was above 95% for every sorted population. PBMCs were isolated right away by Lymphoprep density gradient centrifugation and were stained directly, without culture. So that batch effects would be minimized, each experiment stained and sorted samples in pairs, pairing one healthy donor with one patient. The sequence came from a man aged 18-30 years in good health. The sample consisted of naive CD4+ T cells from blood. The cell subset or site label on this specimen signifies: true naive CD4+ T cells. The chain is made from TRBV25-1 and TRBJ1-4, with 7 bases aligning to TRBD1. Here the CDR3 is given as CASSDPTGLNEKLFF. In nucleotide form, the sequence is TGTGCCAGCAGTGACCCGACAGGGTTAAATGAAAAACTGTTTTTT.